A single sample is the source of the 25 T cell receptor beta chains below, sequenced in a study of circulating and synovial CD4+ cells in juvenile arthritis. Method: immunoSEQ multiplex PCR; TCRdb's copy keeps in-frame clones and lacks some. Altogether tens of thousands of clones are present, 90% to 95% being singletons, with the ten largest covering around 0.7%. Sequencing was performed on CD4+ T cells from blood. These receptors came from a human donor with juvenile idiopathic arthritis.

V and J are TRBV7-2 and TRBJ2-1; 12 nucleotides agree with TRBD2. Germline trimming cut 6 bases from V and 3 bases from J; bases unmatched to any gene: 0. The CDR3 loop spans 14 amino acids. CDR1 is SGHTA and CDR2 is FQGNSA in the germline V gene. For the CDR3, the DNA is TGTGCCAGCAGGACTAGCGGGGGCTACAATGAGCAGTTCTTC. It codes for CASRTSGGYNEQFF.

The chain has TRBV14 and TRBJ1-2; 7 bases match TRBD1. Germline V gene sequence: CDR1 SGHDN, CDR2 FVKESK. The CDR3 sequence is 16 residues long. V lost 2 bases, J lost 0 bases, and 6 bases stayed unmatched. Here the CDR3 DNA reads TGTGCCAGCAGCCAAAGACAGGGAATAGCTAACTATGGCTACACCTTC. Protein product: CASSQRQGIANYGYTF.

This sequence joins TRBV10-1 and TRBJ2-7, with a possible D match to TRBD1 (6 bases). Deletions cut 9 bases from V and 2 bases from J, with 26 bases between. This CDR3 has 17 amino acids. The germline gives CDR1 WNHNN, CDR2 SYGVQD (reference sequence). The CDR3: CASPGLGDRPSTYEQYF. DNA for the CDR3: TGCGCCAGTCCGGGCCTCGGAGACAGGCCAAGTACCTACGAGCAGTACTTC.

The CDR3 here is CASSLRQGRLAETQYF. The CDR3 DNA reads TGTGCCAGCAGCTTACGACAGGGGAGACTCGCGGAGACCCAGTACTTC. The rearrangement uses TRBV7-2 and TRBJ2-5; 8 nucleotides match TRBD1. V was pared by 2 bases and J by 5 bases, with 10 bases of the junction left unmatched. There are 16 residues in the CDR3. Germline V CDR1 and CDR2: SGHTA, FQGNSA.

The chain carries TRBV6-5 and TRBJ1-2, with D tentatively TRBD1 (6 bases). Germline V gene data show CDR1 as MNHEY and CDR2 as SVGAGI. The V end was cut by 7 bases, the J end by 0 bases, with 12 bases between. The CDR3 loop spans 14 amino acids. CDR3 bases: TGTGCCAGCAAAATCAGGGGTACTAACTATGGCTACACCTTC. Amino acid sequence: CASKIRGTNYGYTF.

The chain has TRBV28 and TRBJ2-4, with a possible D match to TRBD1 (6 bases). The CDR3 runs to 15 residues. V lost 3 bases and J lost 3, with 12 bases in between. Germline V gene data show CDR1 as MDHEN and CDR2 as SYDVKM. CDR3 region: CASSFQQGLKNIQYF. In nucleotides, the CDR3 is TGTGCCAGCAGTTTTCAACAGGGTCTCAAAAACATTCAGTACTTC.

The genes are TRBV7-2 and TRBJ1-2, with a tentative D call TRBD1 (5 bases). The CDR3 runs to 14 residues. V lost 2 bases and J lost 8, with 15 bases in between. Germline CDR1 reads SGHTA; CDR2 reads FQGNSA. CDR3 protein: CASSLKGREVGYTF. CDR3 sequence (DNA): TGTGCCAGCAGCTTAAAAGGCAGGGAGGTGGGCTACACCTTC.

The chain recombines TRBV5-1 with TRBJ2-6; D not certain. V was clipped by 1 base and J by 1 base, with 6 bases between them. Germline V CDR1 and CDR2: SGHRS, YFSETQ. The CDR3 covers 15 residues. The CDR3 here is CASSLTVSGANVLTF. In nucleotides, the CDR3 is TGCGCCAGCAGCTTGACAGTATCTGGGGCCAACGTCCTGACTTTC.

This sequence joins TRBV7-9 and TRBJ2-1; TRBD1 matches 9 bases. Germline CDR1 SEHNR, CDR2 FQNEAQ (reference sequence). J was trimmed by 0 bases and V by 5 bases; bases with no gene match: 11. CDR3 length: 18 residues. The DNA of the CDR3 is TGTGCCAGCAGCCGATTAGCTACAGGGGGCGCCTCCTACAATGAGCAGTTCTTC. Its translation is CASSRLATGGASYNEQFF.

This clone has more than one count but fewer than ten. The chain is built from TRBV7-2 and TRBJ1-5, with D maybe TRBD1 (6 bases). CDR1 is SGHTA, CDR2 FQGNSA, per germline. Trimming stripped 0 bases from V and 7 bases from J, with 13 bases between. This CDR3 spans 15 amino acids. CDR3 nucleotides: TGTGCCAGCAGCTTAGCGTTGGGGGCTGAACAGCCCCAGCATTTT. This translates into CASSLALGAEQPQHF.

The chain employs TRBV9 and TRBJ2-5; 14 positions match TRBD2. The junction had 8 bases not matched to a gene; V was cut back by 4 bases and J by 6 bases. Germline CDR1 reads SGDLS; CDR2 reads YYNGEE. The CDR3 contains 16 residues. The CDR3 DNA is TGTGCCAGCAGCCCCTCGACTAGCGGGGGGGCAAAGACCCAGTACTTC. Its protein product is CASSPSTSGGAKTQYF.

The V gene is TRBV5-3, the J gene TRBJ2-5; TRBD2 matches at 8 bases. TRBV5-3 carries the ORF label, with uncertain function. The CDR3 spans 16 residues. J gave up 1 base and V 3 bases, and 8 bases lay outside the gene matches. DNA of the CDR3: TGTGCCAGAAGCTCCGGGACTAGGCCCTCCCAAGAGACCCAGTACTTC. Amino acids: CARSSGTRPSQETQYF.

The CDR3 here is CASSITTGTGDSPLHF. The CDR3 DNA reads as TGTGCCAGTAGTATAACTACCGGGACAGGGGATTCACCCCTCCACTTT. The rearrangement uses TRBV19 and TRBJ1-6; 10 bases map to TRBD1. CDR1 is LNHDA and CDR2 is SQIVND in the germline V gene (reference sequence). Trimming removed 2 bases from V and 8 bases from J; junction bases left unmatched: 6. The CDR3 spans 16 residues.

J is TRBJ2-3 and V is TRBV19; D unclear. In germline, CDR1 is LNHDA, CDR2 SQIVND (reference sequence). The CDR3 spans 14 residues. V lost 3 bases to trimming and J lost 0 bases, with 7 bases between them. The CDR3 sequence is CASSISTSTDTQYF. The CDR3, as DNA: TGTGCCAGTAGTATTTCCACTAGCACAGATACGCAGTATTTT.

The chain uses TRBV18 and TRBJ2-3; D call uncertain. The CDR3 has 13 residues. Per germline, CDR1 KGHSH and CDR2 LQKENI. Trimming removed 3 bases at V and 0 bases at J, with 4 bases between. The DNA of the CDR3 is TGTGCCAGCTCACCCCTTAGCACAGATACGCAGTATTTT. Protein product: CASSPLSTDTQYF.

The chain combines TRBV7-9 with TRBJ1-1, with D perhaps matching TRBD1 (6 bases). This CDR3 contains 15 residues. CDR1 and CDR2 (germline): SEHNR, FQNEAQ (reference sequence). Trimming removed 10 bases from V and 1 base from J, with 19 bases in between. The CDR3 bases are TGTGCCACCAATGTCTTTAAACAGGGGAACACTGAAGCTTTCTTT. This gives the protein CATNVFKQGNTEAFF.

This sequence joins TRBV6-6 and TRBJ2-7, with 9 bases aligning to TRBD1. V gave up 8 bases and J gave up 6 bases; unmatched junction bases: 8. This CDR3 has 13 residues. The V gene's germline CDR1 is MNHNY and CDR2 SVGAGI (reference sequence). The CDR3 here is CASRAGQGSEQYF. The CDR3 region has the DNA TGTGCCAGCCGGGCCGGACAGGGGAGCGAGCAGTACTTC.

This rearrangement joins TRBV29-1 to TRBJ1-1; maybe TRBD1 (6 bases). This CDR3 has 14 residues. In germline, CDR1 is SQVTM, CDR2 ANQGSEA. The germline V and J ends were trimmed by 4 bases and 0 bases, with 12 bases remaining between them. This chain's CDR3 is CSVVGGLMNTEAFF. For the CDR3, the DNA is TGCAGCGTTGTTGGGGGCCTCATGAACACTGAAGCTTTCTTT.

The genes are TRBV4-1 and TRBJ2-3; the D gene is possibly TRBD2 (5 bases). Germline V lookup: CDR1 MGHRA, CDR2 YSYEKL. V lost 6 bases to trimming and J lost 1 base, with 8 bases between them. This CDR3 has 13 residues. CDR3 bases: TGCGCCAGCAGTCAACTAGGCACAGATACGCAGTATTTT. Translated, it gives CASSQLGTDTQYF.

The V and J genes are TRBV4-1 and TRBJ1-1, with a tentative D call TRBD1 (6 bases). Trimming took off 8 bases at V and 3 bases at J, with 13 bases between the two ends. Per germline, CDR1 MGHRA and CDR2 YSYEKL. The CDR3 has 13 residues. The CDR3 spells CASGQWTDTEAFF. The CDR3 nucleotides are TGCGCCAGCGGTCAATGGACAGACACTGAAGCTTTCTTT.

This clone came up once. The CDR3 protein is CASDTGGRTEAFF. CDR3 DNA sequence: TGTGCCAGTGATACAGGGGGTCGTACTGAAGCTTTCTTT. The rearrangement uses TRBV19 and TRBJ1-1; 8 bases are shared with TRBD1. The CDR3 length is 13 residues. The V segment lost 8 bases and the J segment 5 bases; nucleotides outside the gene matches: 7. Germline loops: CDR1 LNHDA, CDR2 SQIVND (reference sequence).

Worth noting for this clone: The sample has other DNA sequences that encode this CDR3 too. The chain is built from TRBV7-9 and TRBJ2-5, with 8 positions matching TRBD1. Germline CDR1 and CDR2: SEHNR and FQNEAQ (reference sequence). This CDR3 has 15 amino acids. V shed 2 bases, J shed 2 bases, and the junction held 4 bases outside the gene matches. CDR3 loop: CASSLYGTGQETQYF. CDR3 bases: TGTGCCAGCAGCTTATATGGGACAGGTCAAGAGACCCAGTACTTC.

This CDR3 is CASSAVPPQANYGYTF. Here the CDR3 DNA reads TGTGCCAGCAGCGCCGTTCCCCCTCAGGCTAACTATGGCTACACCTTC. The chain combines TRBV9 with TRBJ1-2, with D unresolved. Germline V lookup: CDR1 SGDLS, CDR2 YYNGEE. Trimming shortened V by 3 bases and J by 0 bases, and 15 bases separated the two germline ends. The CDR3 extends over 16 amino acids.

The chain is built from TRBV30 and TRBJ2-3; 8 bases match TRBD1. V lost 2 bases and J lost 5; bases outside the gene matches: 9. CDR3 length equals 15 residues. CDR1 is GTSNPN and CDR2 is SVGIG in the germline V gene (reference sequence). The CDR3 coding sequence is TGTGCCTGGAGTCCGGACAGGGTAGCAAGAGATACGCAGTATTTT. Its translation is CAWSPDRVARDTQYF.

The rearrangement links TRBV29-1 to TRBJ2-7; TRBD2 matches at 7 bases. The J segment lost 3 bases and the V segment lost 4 bases, leaving 6 bases of the junction unmatched. The germline V gene has CDR1 SQVTM and CDR2 ANQGSEA. The CDR3 consists of 13 residues. The CDR3 DNA reads as TGCAGCGTTGGGCACAGCGGGAACTACGAGCAGTACTTC. Amino acid sequence: CSVGHSGNYEQYF.